Each of the 24 T cell receptor beta chains below was sequenced from the same sample in a study of graft-versus-host responses after intestinal transplantation. Produced via immunoSEQ multiplex PCR; TCRdb's table is partial and in-frame only. The sample lists about 12,000 clones, roughly 37% seen once, with about 3.2% in the top ten. Each mixed lymphocyte reaction held 200,000 CFSE-labeled responders and 200,000 irradiated violet-dye-labeled stimulators. The material sequenced was alloreactive CD8+ T cells from a mixed lymphocyte reaction culture, taken before intestinal transplant. Subset here: CFSE-low proliferating T cells sorted from approximately six-day pre-transplant mixed lymphocyte reaction (GvH or HvG direction). These TCRs come from a human patient who received an intestinal transplant.

The rearrangement joins TRBV25-1 to TRBJ2-1, with TRBD2 matching over 9 bases. The CDR3 sequence is 14 residues long. V lost 8 bases, J lost 8 bases, and 10 bases stayed unmatched. Per germline, CDR1 MGHDK and CDR2 SYGVNS. The CDR3 is CASGSGLAADEQFF. CDR3 nucleotides: TGTGCCAGCGGATCGGGACTAGCCGCCGATGAGCAGTTCTTC.

This clone was recorded a few times. This sequence joins TRBV6-1 and TRBJ1-3; D possibly corresponds to TRBD1 (6 bases). The V gene's germline CDR1 is MNHNS and CDR2 SASEGT. CDR3 size: 18 residues. Trimming pared 2 bases from V and 0 bases from J, leaving 17 bases between. Written as DNA, the CDR3 is TGTGCCAGCAGTGAAAGGTATCGGACAGACGACTCTGGAAACACCATATATTTT. It specifies CASSERYRTDDSGNTIYF.

The J gene is TRBJ2-7, the V gene TRBV4-1; 7 bases align to TRBD1. The CDR3 is 17 amino acids. Trimming cost V 4 bases and J 2 bases; bases outside gene matches: 14. Germline loops: CDR1 MGHRA, CDR2 YSYEKL. CDR3 protein: CASSLAPGQYQPYEQYF. The DNA of the CDR3 is TGCGCCAGCAGCCTGGCACCGGGACAGTATCAACCCTACGAGCAGTACTTC.

V is TRBV11-2 and J is TRBJ2-1, with TRBD2 identical over 8 bases. Germline trimming cut 1 base from V and 9 bases from J; bases unmatched to any gene: 8. The CDR3 runs to 15 residues. Germline values: CDR1 SGHAT, CDR2 FQNNGV. The CDR3 reads CASSLAGRAASEQFF. The CDR3 DNA reads as TGTGCCAGCAGCTTAGCCGGGAGGGCCGCCAGTGAGCAGTTCTTC.

The V call is TRBV5-6, the J call TRBJ1-2, with 8 bases aligning to TRBD1. V shed 2 bases and J 4 bases; nucleotides not matched to a gene: 7. The CDR3 runs 15 residues. Looked up from germline, CDR1 is SGHDT and CDR2 is YYEEEE. The CDR3 DNA reads as TGTGCCAGCAGCTTCTGGACAGGGATTGGCTATGGCTACACCTTC. As protein: CASSFWTGIGYGYTF.

This chain links TRBV6-9 with TRBJ2-5, with D perhaps TRBD1 or TRBD2 (5 bases each). The DNA end favors TRBJ2-7, so the J call may be wrong. Germline values: CDR1 MNHGY, CDR2 SVAAGI. The CDR3 contains 14 residues. CDR3 sequence (DNA): TGTGCCAGCAGTTACTCGAGGGGAACCTACGAGCAGTACTTC. It specifies CASSYSRGTYEQYF.

The chain carries TRBV6-6 and TRBJ2-5; TRBD1 agrees at 9 bases. The assigned J gene may be wrong: the sequence end matches TRBJ2-7 better. The germline CDR1 and CDR2 sequences are MNHNY and SVGAGI (reference sequence). This CDR3 comprises 15 residues. The DNA of the CDR3 is TGTGCCAGCAGTCCATCCGGGACAGGGACCTACGAGCAGTACTTC. Its protein product is CASSPSGTGTYEQYF.

This clone was counted once. It differs at one base from a far larger clone, so likely a read error. The genes are TRBV7-9 and TRBJ2-7; D remains ambiguous. Germline-derived CDR1 and CDR2 are SEHNR and FQNEAQ (reference sequence). The CDR3 runs 13 residues. V lost 0 bases and J 2 bases, leaving 5 bases between the germline ends. The CDR3 region is CASSLAAPYEQYF. The CDR3 region has the DNA TGTGCCAGCAGCTTAGCGGCCCCCTACGAGCAGTACTTC.

V is TRBV30 and J is TRBJ1-1; D is perhaps TRBD1 (6 bases). The CDR3 consists of 12 residues. From germline, CDR1 is GTSNPN and CDR2 SVGIG (reference sequence). CDR3 sequence: CALQGEDTEAFF. CDR3 DNA sequence: TGTGCTCTACAGGGTGAAGATACTGAAGCTTTCTTT.

This clone was seen a few times. The rearrangement uses TRBV5-1 and TRBJ1-2, with a weak D call TRBD1 (5 bases). CDR1 and CDR2 from the germline V gene are SGHRS and YFSETQ. CDR3 length equals 15 residues. V shed 0 bases and J shed 4 bases, with 13 bases lying between them. The CDR3 DNA reads TGCGCCAGCAGCTTGGTGGGACTGCCGCGCTATGGCTACACCTTC. It codes for CASSLVGLPRYGYTF.

This clone is termed medium-sized. V gene TRBV19 combines with J gene TRBJ2-1, with D perhaps TRBD2 (5 bases). Trimming took off 10 bases at V and 2 bases at J, with 18 bases between the two ends. The CDR3 is made up of 15 amino acids. Per the germline V gene, CDR1 is LNHDA and CDR2 is SQIVND (reference sequence). The CDR3 sequence is CATLSVGEPYNEQFF. CDR3 coding DNA: TGTGCCACCCTATCGGTGGGAGAACCCTACAATGAGCAGTTCTTC.

This clone has more than one count but fewer than ten. This chain links TRBV10-2 with TRBJ2-3; 9 bases match TRBD2. Germline V CDR1 and CDR2: WSHSY, SAAADI. J gave up 2 bases and V 4 bases, and 13 bases lay outside the gene matches. The CDR3 has 18 residues. As DNA, the CDR3 is TGCGCCAGCAGTGGGAGCCCTGCGGCGGGAGGGTTCACAGATACGCAGTATTTT. Its protein is CASSGSPAAGGFTDTQYF.

This clone was seen more than once but under ten times. V is TRBV4-1 and J is TRBJ2-7; D not certain. V dropped 1 base and J dropped 2 bases, with 9 bases sitting between them. The CDR3 loop spans 14 amino acids. Germline assignment: CDR1 MGHRA and CDR2 YSYEKL. CDR3 coding DNA: TGCGCCAGCAGCCAAGTTAGTTTTACCTACGAGCAGTACTTC. It codes for CASSQVSFTYEQYF.

This clone was seen a few times. The V and J genes are TRBV4-2 and TRBJ2-7; D is unclear. The CDR3 is made up of 14 amino acids. Trimming shortened V by 5 bases and J by 0 bases, and 11 bases separated the two germline ends. Germline V lookup: CDR1 LGHNA, CDR2 YNFKEQ. As DNA, the CDR3 is TGTGCCAGCAGCTTGGATCCTCCCTCCTACGAGCAGTACTTC. Its protein product is CASSLDPPSYEQYF.

This clone came up a few times. The CDR3 loop is CASSQGGQGLFSEQYF. In DNA, the CDR3 is TGCGCCAGCAGCCAAGGTGGGCAGGGGCTCTTTTCCGAGCAGTACTTC. J is TRBJ2-7 and V is TRBV4-1, with D perhaps matching TRBD1 (6 bases). This CDR3 region has 16 residues. V dropped 1 base and J dropped 6 bases, with 19 bases sitting between them. The germline CDR1 and CDR2 sequences are MGHRA and YSYEKL.

This clone was observed a handful of times. The chain combines TRBV28 with TRBJ1-1, with D uncertain. V was cut by 1 base and J by 3 bases, with 12 bases left in between. The CDR3 is 15 residues long. The germline V gene has CDR1 MDHEN and CDR2 SYDVKM. CDR3 protein: CASSLYRDLDTEAFF. The CDR3 DNA reads as TGTGCCAGCAGTTTATATCGGGATTTAGACACTGAAGCTTTCTTT.

This clone was detected only once. The rearrangement uses TRBV30 and TRBJ1-2; D ambiguous. CDR3 length: 13 amino acids. The germline gives CDR1 GTSNPN, CDR2 SVGIG (reference sequence). V lost 5 bases and J lost 10, with 20 bases in between. The CDR3 DNA reads as TGTGCCTGGGCAGCCCTTCACGCGGGCGACTACACCTTC. Translation gives CAWAALHAGDYTF.

A single count supports this clone. This chain links TRBV18 with TRBJ1-2; a weak D match, TRBD1 (5 bases). The germline gives CDR1 KGHSH, CDR2 LQKENI. Trimming stripped 3 bases from V and 7 bases from J, with 15 bases between. This CDR3 has 14 residues. CDR3 loop: CASSPRTLWGGYTF. In DNA, the CDR3 is TGTGCCAGCTCACCCCGGACACTCTGGGGTGGCTACACCTTC.

This clone was seen only a few times. The CDR3, as DNA: TGTGCCAGTAGTGGGAAGGGAACTAATGAAAAACTGTTTTTT. It translates to CASSGKGTNEKLFF. The chain links TRBV19 to TRBJ1-4; D uncertain. The CDR3 runs to 14 residues. The V and J ends lost 5 bases and 1 base respectively, with 8 bases between them. The germline V gene has CDR1 LNHDA and CDR2 SQIVND (reference sequence).

This clone occurred a few times. V usage is TRBV7-3 and J usage is TRBJ2-5; D could derive from TRBD1 or TRBD2 (5 bases each). Germline values: CDR1 SGHTA, CDR2 FQGTGA. V gave up 3 bases and J gave up 7 bases, with 12 bases separating them. The CDR3 has 13 amino acids. Here the CDR3 DNA reads TGTGCCAGCAGCTTCGAGCCCGGGGCGACCCAGTACTTC. It encodes CASSFEPGATQYF.

The chain has TRBV7-2 and TRBJ1-2, with unresolved D. With 1 base removed from V and 1 base from J, the gap between germline ends came to 7 bases. Germline assignment: CDR1 SGHTA and CDR2 FQGNSA. The CDR3 is 14 amino acids. This CDR3 is CASSLGTDNYGYTF. In nucleotides, the CDR3 is TGTGCCAGCAGCTTAGGGACGGATAACTATGGCTACACCTTC. The variable domain in full, with the rest retrieved from reference TRBV7-2 and TRBJ1-2, is GAGVSQSPSNKVTEKGKDVELRCDPISGHTALYWYRQSLGQGLEFLIYFQGNSAPDKSGLPSDRFSAERTGGSVSTLTIQRTQQEDSAVYLCASSLGTDNYGYTFGSGTRLTVV.

In regard to this clone: A read error may explain this, as a much larger clone is one base away. V and J are TRBV9 and TRBJ2-7; 12 nucleotides agree with TRBD2. This CDR3 has 15 residues. Trimming took 2 bases from V and 5 from J; bases not matched to a gene: 5. Germline CDR1 SGDLS, CDR2 YYNGEE. CDR3 in DNA: TGTGCCAGCAGCGTCAGACTAGCGGGAGCAGACGAGCAGTACTTC. This sequence encodes CASSVRLAGADEQYF.

The chain is built from TRBV4-3 and TRBJ2-7; perhaps TRBD2 as D (6 bases). The CDR3 consists of 14 residues. Looked up from germline, CDR1 is LGHNA and CDR2 is YSLEER. V lost 5 bases and J lost 2, with 13 bases in between. The CDR3 region is CASSFGRAPYEQYF. In DNA form, the CDR3 reads TGCGCCAGCAGCTTCGGGAGAGCACCCTACGAGCAGTACTTC.

V and J are TRBV6-5 and TRBJ2-7; 8 bases are a match to TRBD2. This CDR3 is 15 amino acids long. The germline CDR1 and CDR2 sequences are MNHEY and SVGAGI. V shed 7 bases, J shed 0 bases, and the junction held 8 bases outside the gene matches. Here the CDR3 reads CASTHGGGRSYEQYF. The CDR3, as DNA: TGTGCCAGCACCCACGGGGGGGGTCGCTCCTACGAGCAGTACTTC.